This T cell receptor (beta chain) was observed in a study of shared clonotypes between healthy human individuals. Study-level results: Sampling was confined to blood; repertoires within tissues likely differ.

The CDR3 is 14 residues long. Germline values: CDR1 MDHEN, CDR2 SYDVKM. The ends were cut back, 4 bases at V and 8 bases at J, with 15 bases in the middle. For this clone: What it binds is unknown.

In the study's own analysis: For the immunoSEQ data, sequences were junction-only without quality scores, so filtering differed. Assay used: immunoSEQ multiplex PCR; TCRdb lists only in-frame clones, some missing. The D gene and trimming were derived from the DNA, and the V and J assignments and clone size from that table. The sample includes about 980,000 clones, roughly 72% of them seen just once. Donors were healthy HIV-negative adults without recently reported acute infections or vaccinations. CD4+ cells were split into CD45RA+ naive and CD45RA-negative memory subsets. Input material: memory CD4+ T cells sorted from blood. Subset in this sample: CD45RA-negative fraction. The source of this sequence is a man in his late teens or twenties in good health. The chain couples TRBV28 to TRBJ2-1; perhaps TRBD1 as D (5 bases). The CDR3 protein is CASSYPGRRDEQFF. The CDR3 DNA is TGTGCCAGCAGTTACCCCGGGCGCAGGGATGAGCAGTTCTTC.